This T cell receptor beta chain emerged from a study of tissue T cells after allogeneic stem cell transplantation. CDR3 sequences, V/J genes, frequencies and template counts came from survey-depth TCRbeta sequencing. Using immunoSEQ multiplex PCR, the repertoire was profiled, and TCRdb retains in-frame clones only, with some absent. This sample has some 7,600 clones; around 50% occur once, and the top ten carry more than 10%. Regarding time point: mouse harvest day 7 after allogeneic transplant. Mouse grafts combined 10^7 T-cell-depleted bone marrow cells with 10^6 splenic CD5+ T cells. This mouse GVHD model was MHC-mismatched B6 to BALB/c, profiled day 7 or 14. This clone was picked up a small number of times. What it recognizes is unknown. Mouse gene names apply. Read coverage stops 1 residue before the CDR3 terminus; the germline J gene supplies the remainder. Study-wide results and limits: Anatomically similar tissues had similar TCR repertoires within each patient. This small cohort was clinically heterogeneous, and sampling depth was a limitation.

The V and J ends lost 9 bases and 12 bases, in that order; junction bases with no gene match: 4. The CDR3 loop spans 11 amino acids. Germline V CDR1 and CDR2: LGHDT, YNNKQL (reference sequence). The rearrangement joins TRBV4 to TRBJ2-1, with 11 bases matching TRBD1. The sequenced sample was lymph node tissue. This TCR was recovered from a female BALB/c mouse given C57BL/6 T cells with graft-versus-host disease after an allogeneic hematopoietic cell transplant. CDR3: CARGQGVGQFF. The CDR3 DNA, read in part, is TGTGCCAGGGGACAGGGGGTCGGGCAGTTC.